A selection of T cell receptor beta chains follows, all from one sample in a study of T cell responses to AZD1222 COVID-19 vaccine. The table came from immunoSEQ multiplex PCR; TCRdb's copy has only in-frame clones and leaves some out. Of 150,000 to 200,000 clones in the sample, 94% are singletons; the top ten hold about 0.6%. The sequencing here drew on peripheral blood, taken on day 0 of AZD1222 vaccination. The source is an adult in good health. The CDR3 runs from the conserved cysteine through the conserved F or W. Fields, in order: J gene, V gene, clone size, D gene, CDR3 protein, CDR3 DNA. D genes are given only for firm matches. Clone size is not always given. Where it is, it says once, few, many or a class for expanded clones.

>TRBJ2-1|TRBV14|.|TRBD1
CASSHLRDRDLGEQFF
TGTGCCAGCAGCCATCTCCGGGACAGGGATCTTGGAGAGCAGTTCTTC
>TRBJ2-3|TRBV28|.|.
CASSLLDPPAQYF
TGTGCCAGCAGTTTATTGGATCCCCCTGCGCAGTATTTT
>TRBJ1-5|TRBV3-1/TRBV3-2|once|.
CASSQGRGTPQHF
TGTGCCAGCAGCCAAGGTAGAGGGACGCCCCAGCATTTT
>TRBJ2-1|TRBV3-1/TRBV3-2|.|.
CASSQGKGRLQGEFF
TGTGCCAGCAGCCAGGGGAAGGGTCGACTTCAAGGGGAGTTCTTC
>TRBJ2-7|TRBV4-1|.|.
CASSQRSPYEQYF
TGCGCCAGCAGCCAAAGGAGTCCCTACGAGCAGTACTTC
>TRBJ1-6|TRBV18|.|.
CASSPGGVGIGSPLHF
TGTGCCAGCTCACCAGGCGGGGTTGGTATCGGTTCACCCCTCCACTTT
>TRBJ2-2|TRBV7-2|.|TRBD1
CASSPRQGRELFF
TGTGCCAGCAGCCCTAGACAGGGACGGGAGCTGTTTTTT
>TRBJ1-5|TRBV19|.|TRBD1
CASTLTGGAGQPQHF
TGTGCCAGTACCCTGACAGGGGGCGCGGGTCAGCCCCAGCATTTT
>TRBJ2-1|TRBV6-5|.|.
CASSLGGDEQFF
TGTGCCAGCAGTCTGGGCGGGGATGAGCAGTTCTTC
>TRBJ2-1|TRBV7-2|.|TRBD2
CASSLALAGVRNEQFF
TGTGCCAGCAGCTTGGCACTAGCGGGAGTACGCAATGAGCAGTTCTTC
>TRBJ1-2|TRBV10-3|.|.
CAISVPESGYTF
TGTGCCATCAGTGTCCCCGAGTCTGGCTACACCTTC
>TRBJ1-2|TRBV2|.|TRBD1
CASSSRQGGGYTF
TGTGCCAGCAGTTCCCGACAGGGGGGAGGCTACACCTTC
>TRBJ2-1|TRBV11-3|.|TRBD2
CASSTGLEVNEQFF
TGTGCCAGCAGCACGGGACTAGAAGTCAATGAGCAGTTCTTC
>TRBJ2-7|TRBV6-5|.|.
CASGQSRKQYF
TGTGCCAGCGGACAAAGTAGGAAGCAGTACTTC
>TRBJ1-3|TRBV7-9|.|.
CASSWTVSGNTIYF
TGTGCCAGCAGCTGGACAGTCTCTGGAAACACCATATATTTT
>TRBJ2-6|TRBV5-1|.|TRBD2
CASSPSAGGPGANVLTF
TGCGCCAGCAGCCCTTCTGCGGGAGGGCCCGGGGCCAACGTCCTGACTTTC
>TRBJ1-2|TRBV30|once|.
CAFTGRERYGYTF
TGTGCTTTTACCGGACGGGAGAGGTATGGCTACACCTTC
>TRBJ2-7|TRBV5-1|.|TRBD1
CASSLGQGVHEQYF
TGCGCCAGCAGCTTGGGGCAGGGGGTACACGAGCAGTACTTC
>TRBJ1-4|TRBV5-4|.|.
CASSSGLSATNEKLFF
TGTGCCAGCAGCTCGGGACTTTCTGCAACTAATGAAAAACTGTTTTTT
>TRBJ1-4|TRBV7-9|.|TRBD1
CASRRDTGGAGEKLFF
TGTGCCAGCCGCAGAGATACAGGGGGCGCCGGAGAAAAACTGTTTTTT
>TRBJ2-2|TRBV29-1|.|TRBD2
CSVSGRGTGELFF
TGCAGCGTTAGCGGGAGAGGCACCGGGGAGCTGTTTTTT
>TRBJ2-7|TRBV5-1|once|.
CASSSETREQYF
TGCGCCAGCAGCTCTGAGACGCGGGAGCAGTACTTC
>TRBJ1-5|TRBV28|.|.
CASTHSSRNQPQHF
TGTGCCAGCACTCACAGCTCTCGCAATCAGCCCCAGCATTTT
>TRBJ1-2|TRBV11-2|.|.
CASSLAGGGYTF
TGTGCCAGCAGCTTGGCGGGGGGTGGCTACACCTTC
>TRBJ1-6|TRBV28|once|TRBD1
CASSFRGGSPLHF
TGTGCCAGCAGTTTCAGGGGGGGATCACCCCTCCACTTT
>TRBJ1-2|TRBV30|.|.
CAWHRDTMWDGYTF
TGTGCCTGGCATCGGGACACCATGTGGGATGGCTACACCTTC
>TRBJ1-6|TRBV10-3|.|TRBD1
CAISGGQGDSPLHF
TGTGCCATCAGCGGAGGACAGGGGGATTCACCCCTCCACTTT
>TRBJ2-1|TRBV28|.|.
CASSLRGYRRNEQFF
TGTGCCAGCAGTTTAAGGGGGTATAGGAGGAATGAGCAGTTCTTC
>TRBJ1-4|TRBV5-1|.|.
CASSPGGGARGEKLFF
TGCGCCAGCAGCCCCGGAGGGGGGGCGAGAGGTGAAAAACTGTTTTTT
>TRBJ1-5|TRBV10-3|.|.
CAIRQNPNSNQPQHF
TGTGCCATCAGGCAAAACCCCAATAGCAATCAGCCCCAGCATTTT
>TRBJ2-5|TRBV7-2|.|.
CASSLGGIGTETQYF
TGTGCCAGCAGCTTAGGGGGGATAGGGACGGAGACCCAGTACTTC
>TRBJ1-2|TRBV27|.|.
CASSPGHSNGYTF
TGTGCCAGCAGTCCGGGACACTCGAATGGCTACACCTTC
>TRBJ1-2|TRBV5-1|.|.
CASSPASVVEYGYTF
TGCGCCAGCAGCCCGGCTAGCGTTGTAGAGTATGGCTACACCTTC
>TRBJ1-5|TRBV5-3|.|TRBD1
CARSWGTGANQPQHF
TGTGCCAGAAGCTGGGGGACAGGGGCCAATCAGCCCCAGCATTTT
>TRBJ1-1|TRBV5-6|.|TRBD1
CASSWGGRGHTEAFF
TGTGCCAGCAGCTGGGGTGGCAGGGGGCACACTGAAGCTTTCTTT
>TRBJ1-5|TRBV27|.|.
CASSFNNYQPQHF
TGTGCCAGCAGTTTTAACAACTATCAGCCCCAGCATTTT
>TRBJ2-7|TRBV9|.|TRBD1
CASSTRPDRADEQYF
TGTGCCAGCAGCACTCGGCCCGACAGGGCAGACGAGCAGTACTTC
>TRBJ1-6|TRBV30|.|.
CAWSGGNSPLHF
TGTGCCTGGAGTGGCGGAAATTCACCCCTCCACTTT
>TRBJ2-1|TRBV24-1|.|TRBD1
CATSDPGTGPSYNEQFF
TGTGCCACCAGTGATCCCGGGACAGGGCCTTCCTACAATGAGCAGTTCTTC
>TRBJ2-5|TRBV14|.|.
CASSQVPTINQGWEETQYF
TGTGCCAGCAGCCAAGTACCAACCATAAATCAGGGGTGGGAAGAGACCCAGTACTTC
>TRBJ2-1|TRBV28|.|.
CASSPIYRLIGDEQFF
TGTGCCAGCAGTCCAATTTACAGGTTGATTGGCGATGAGCAGTTCTTC
>TRBJ1-5|TRBV19|.|.
CASSPMGGGGYQPQHF
TGTGCCAGTAGTCCGATGGGAGGGGGGGGATATCAGCCCCAGCATTTT
>TRBJ1-1|TRBV19|.|.
CASSIGRGSMTEAFF
TGTGCCAGTAGTATCGGACGGGGTTCTATGACTGAAGCTTTCTTT
>TRBJ1-1|TRBV6-5|.|.
CASSYYTEAFF
TGTGCCAGCAGTTACTACACTGAAGCTTTCTTT
>TRBJ1-1|TRBV5-1|.|.
CASSSAGLSMEAFF
TGCGCCAGCAGCTCTGCAGGGTTAAGTATGGAAGCTTTCTTT
>TRBJ1-2|TRBV29-1|.|.
CSVDPGGFSYGYTF
TGCAGCGTTGATCCCGGGGGCTTTTCCTATGGCTACACCTTC
>TRBJ1-2|TRBV5-5|.|.
CASSPVGPYYGYTF
TGTGCCAGCAGCCCCGTCGGACCCTACTATGGCTACACCTTC